Shown below are 12 T cell receptor beta chains from a single sample sequenced in a study of identical twins. TCRdb re-analysed the 5' RACE reads in MiXCR, keeping a single row per CDR3 protein. The repertoire consists of over 550,000 distinct CDR3 sequences, with roughly 7.2% occurring once and the leading ten covering less than 2%. A further study also used this sample, focusing on yellow fever vaccine responses in identical twins.

The sample taken for sequencing was PBMCs. Source of these receptors: a woman aged 18-30 years in good health.

This clonotype was counted only a few times. The V gene is TRBV12-3 or TRBV12-4, the J gene TRBJ2-1, with D possibly being TRBD2 (6 bases). The CDR3 runs to 16 residues. Deletions cut 5 bases from V and 0 bases from J, with 14 bases between. The CDR3 region has the DNA TGTGCCAGCAGTATGGAGGGGCTGAGCTCCTACAATGAGCAGTTCTTC. It yields the protein CASSMEGLSSYNEQFF.

This chain uses TRBV27 with TRBJ2-7; 16 bases fit TRBD2. The CDR3 sequence is 18 residues long. J was trimmed by 4 bases and V by 4 bases; bases with no gene match: 10. Germline CDR1 is MNHEY and CDR2 is SMNVEV (reference sequence). For the CDR3, the DNA is TGTGCCAGCAGTTCCCCCGGCTCGGGACTAGCGGGAGGGTACGAGCAGTACTTC. Protein: CASSSPGSGLAGGYEQYF.

This clonotype was seen a handful of times. The chain has TRBV20-1 and TRBJ2-7; the match to TRBD1 covers 7 bases. The ends lost 3 bases at V and 2 bases at J; junction bases unmatched: 7. The CDR3 sequence is 14 residues long. Germline V gives CDR1 DFQATT, CDR2 SNEGSKA (reference sequence). CDR3 amino acids: CSASLAGGTYEQYF. As DNA, the CDR3 is TGCAGTGCTAGCTTGGCAGGGGGAACCTACGAGCAGTACTTC.

This clonotype was seen more than once but under ten times. The DNA of the CDR3 is TGTGCCAGTAGCCTCGGACTAGCGCAATCATTCTCCACAGATACGCAGTATTTT. Its translation: CASSLGLAQSFSTDTQYF. This chain connects TRBV7-6 to TRBJ2-3; 9 bases fit TRBD2. The length of the CDR3 is 18 residues. CDR1 SGHVS and CDR2 FNYEAQ come from the germline V gene. Unmatched junction bases numbered 18, after V lost 9 bases and J lost 2 bases.

This clonotype was recorded a few times. V usage is TRBV3-1 and J usage is TRBJ2-1; D may be TRBD1 or TRBD2 (6 bases each). CDR1 and CDR2 (germline): LGHDT, YNNKEL (reference sequence). Trimming took 10 bases from V and 9 from J, leaving 25 bases between them. The CDR3 has 15 residues. CDR3 sequence (DNA): TGTGCCACCTCCCAAGAGACCTTAGGGGGGAGTGAGCAGTTCTTC. As protein: CATSQETLGGSEQFF.

The chain joins TRBV7-2 to TRBJ2-3; 8 bases map to TRBD1. CDR1 and CDR2 (germline): SGHTA, FQGNSA. V shed 5 bases and J 2 bases; nucleotides not matched to a gene: 6. The CDR3 has 15 amino acids. The CDR3 loop reads CASSRTGYDTDTQYF. CDR3 DNA sequence: TGTGCCAGCAGCCGGACAGGGTACGACACAGATACGCAGTATTTT. The full variable domain, completed using reference TRBV7-2 and TRBJ2-3, is GAGVSQSPSNKVTEKGKDVELRCDPISGHTALYWYRQSLGQGLEFLIYFQGNSAPDKSGLPSDRFSAERTGGSVSTLTIQRTQQEDSAVYLCASSRTGYDTDTQYFGPGTRLTVL.

This clonotype has a handful of counts. This rearrangement joins TRBV10-3 to TRBJ2-7; 7 bases align to TRBD1. The CDR3 length is 17 residues. The germline V gene encodes CDR1 ENHRY and CDR2 SYGVKD. The ends lost 8 bases at V and 1 base at J; junction bases unmatched: 17. CDR3 residues: CAIHKEEVQGISYEQYV. As DNA, the CDR3 is TGTGCCATCCATAAAGAAGAGGTACAGGGGATTTCCTACGAGCAGTACGTC.

This clonotype was seen more than once but under ten times. The chain carries TRBV21-1 and TRBJ1-4; the table gives TRBD1 as D, unverified against the DNA. TRBV21-1 is marked as a pseudogene. There are 15 residues in the CDR3. CDR3: CASSNSRQYNEKLFF. The CDR3 DNA follows: TGTGCCAGCAGCAACTCACGACAGTATAATGAAAAACTGTTTTTT.

Ten or more counts support this clonotype. This chain links TRBV10-3 with TRBJ1-1; D gene unclear. Per germline, CDR1 ENHRY and CDR2 SYGVKD. Trimming removed 3 bases from V and 1 base from J, with 3 bases in between. This CDR3 is built from 12 residues. The CDR3 sequence is CAISDRNTEAFF. The CDR3 DNA sequence: TGTGCCATCAGTGACAGGAACACTGAAGCTTTCTTT.

The table lists this clonotype with many counts. This chain uses TRBV25-1 with TRBJ2-3; TRBD1 matches 7 bases. The ends lost 4 bases at V and 6 bases at J; junction bases unmatched: 7. Germline V gene sequence: CDR1 MGHDK, CDR2 SYGVNS. This CDR3 has 14 residues. The CDR3 protein is CASSGVGRGDTQYF. CDR3 DNA: TGTGCCAGCAGTGGGGTTGGCAGGGGGGATACGCAGTATTTT.

The rearrangement joins TRBV7-8 to TRBJ2-1; 8 positions match TRBD2. Germline V gives CDR1 SGHVS, CDR2 FQNEAQ. CDR3 length: 16 amino acids. J was trimmed by 7 bases and V by 5 bases; bases with no gene match: 13. In DNA form, the CDR3 reads TGTGCCAGCAGCCCCAAGTCCGGGGGGGGCGGGAATGAGCAGTTCTTC. It codes for CASSPKSGGGGNEQFF. The variable domain in full, completed from reference TRBV7-8 and TRBJ2-1, reads GAGVSQSPRYKVAKRGQDVALRCDPISGHVSLFWYQQALGQGPEFLTYFQNEAQLDKSGLPSDRFFAERPEGSVSTLKIQRTQQEDSAVYLCASSPKSGGGGNEQFFGPGTRLTVL.

This clonotype occurred a few times. This sequence joins TRBV20-1 and TRBJ2-1; 11 bases map to TRBD2. Germline CDR1 is DFQATT and CDR2 is SNEGSKA (reference sequence). This CDR3 has 16 residues. V shed 0 bases, J shed 2 bases, and the junction held 3 bases outside the gene matches. This CDR3 reads CSARDLLAGAYNEQFF. The CDR3 region has the DNA TGCAGTGCTAGAGATTTACTAGCGGGGGCCTACAATGAGCAGTTCTTC.